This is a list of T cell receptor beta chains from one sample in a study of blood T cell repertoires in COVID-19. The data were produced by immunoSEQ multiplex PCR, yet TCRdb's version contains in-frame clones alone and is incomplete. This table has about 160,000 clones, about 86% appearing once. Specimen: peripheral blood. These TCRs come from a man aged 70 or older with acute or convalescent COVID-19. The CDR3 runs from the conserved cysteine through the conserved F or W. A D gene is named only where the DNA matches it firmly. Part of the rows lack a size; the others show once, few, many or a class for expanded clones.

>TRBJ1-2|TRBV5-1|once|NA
TGCGCCAGCAGCCGACAGGACGGAAGCTATGGCTACACCTTC
CASSRQDGSYGYTF
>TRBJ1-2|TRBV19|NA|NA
TGTGCCAGTAGTCCATCCTCTCTGAGAGGCTACACCTTC
CASSPSSLRGYTF
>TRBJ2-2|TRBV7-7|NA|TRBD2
TGTGCTAGCAGTCCCGCTAGCGGGAGATCCGGGGAGCTGTTTTTT
CASSPASGRSGELFF
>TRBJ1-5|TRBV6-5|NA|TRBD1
TGTGCCAGCAGACGAGGACAGGGCGATCAGCCCCAGCATTTT
CASRRGQGDQPQHF
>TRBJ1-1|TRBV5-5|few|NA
TGTGCCAGCAGGAGGACAGTGAACACTGAAGCTTTCTTT
CASRRTVNTEAFF
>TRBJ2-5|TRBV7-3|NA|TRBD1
TGTGCCAGCAGCGCCAACTCCGGGACAGGGGTAGAGACCCAGTACTTC
CASSANSGTGVETQYF
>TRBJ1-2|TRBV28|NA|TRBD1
TGTGCCAGCAGTTCGGGACAGGACCTCAACGGCTACACCTTC
CASSSGQDLNGYTF
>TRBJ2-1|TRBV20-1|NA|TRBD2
TGCAGTGCTAGTTTGGCTAGCGGGCCAAACAATGAGCAGTTCTTC
CSASLASGPNNEQFF
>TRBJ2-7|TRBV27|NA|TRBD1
TGTGCCAGCAGTTTGAGGCTGGGACAGCGAAGCTCCTACGAGCAGTACTTC
CASSLRLGQRSSYEQYF
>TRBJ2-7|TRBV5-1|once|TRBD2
TGCGCCAGCAGCCCGGCGGGACTAGCGGGCTACGAGCAGTACTTC
CASSPAGLAGYEQYF
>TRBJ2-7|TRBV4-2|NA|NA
TGTGCCAGCAGCCAAGAGTGGCAGTCCTACGAGCAGTACTTC
CASSQEWQSYEQYF
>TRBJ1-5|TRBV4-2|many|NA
TGTGCCAGCAGCCAAGATGGGCAGGGTAGCAATCAGCCCCAGCATTTT
CASSQDGQGSNQPQHF
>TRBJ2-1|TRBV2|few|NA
TGTGCCAGCAGTGTCGGAGGGCCACAGTACAATGAGCAGTTCTTC
CASSVGGPQYNEQFF
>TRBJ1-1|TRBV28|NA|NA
TGTGCCAGCAGTCCCCCCGGGGGGTATACTGAAGCTTTCTTT
CASSPPGGYTEAFF
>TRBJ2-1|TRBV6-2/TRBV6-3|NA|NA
TGTGCCAGCAGTTTAGCGGTAACCTACAATGAGCAGTTCTTC
CASSLAVTYNEQFF
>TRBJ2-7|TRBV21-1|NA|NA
TGTGCCAGCAGCTCTCTCGGGGGACTAGTGTACGAGCAGTACTTC
CASSSLGGLVYEQYF
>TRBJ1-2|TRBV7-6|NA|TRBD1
TGTGCCAGCAGCGGGGACAGGGGATATGGCTACACCTTC
CASSGDRGYGYTF
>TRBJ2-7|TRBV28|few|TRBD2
TGTGCCAGCAGTTCCCTAGCGGGAGGGGGTGAGCAGTACTTC
CASSSLAGGGEQYF
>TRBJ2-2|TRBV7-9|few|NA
TGTGCCAGCAGCCCCAGTCGGAACACCGGGGAGCTGTTTTTT
CASSPSRNTGELFF
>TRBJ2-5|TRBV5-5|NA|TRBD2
TGTGCCAGCAGCTTGGGTCGCAGCGGGAGCCCCTCAGAGACCCAGTACTTC
CASSLGRSGSPSETQYF
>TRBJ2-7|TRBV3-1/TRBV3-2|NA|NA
TGTGCCAGCAGCCAAGCACAGGTCCGCCAAAGGGGCGAGCAGTACTTC
CASSQAQVRQRGEQYF
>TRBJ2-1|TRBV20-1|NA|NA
TGCAGTGCTAGAGATGGGAGGCAGCAGTTCTTC
CSARDGRQQFF
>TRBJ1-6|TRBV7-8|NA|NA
TGTGCCAGCAGCCCCGCCAGGCAGAATAATTCACCCCTCCACTTT
CASSPARQNNSPLHF
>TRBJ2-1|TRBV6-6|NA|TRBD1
TGTGCCAGCAGGGGACAGGTTAGTTATAATGAGCAGTTCTTC
CASRGQVSYNEQFF
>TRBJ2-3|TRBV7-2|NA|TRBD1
TGTGCCAGCAGCTTACGGGGACAGGGAGGGACAGATACGCAGTATTTT
CASSLRGQGGTDTQYF
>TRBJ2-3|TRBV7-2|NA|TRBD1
TGTGCCAGCAGCTTTGGGGACAGAACAGATACGCAGTATTTT
CASSFGDRTDTQYF
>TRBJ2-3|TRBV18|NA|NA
TGTGCCAGCTCACCATACGCAGGGGAGACGACAGATACGCAGTATTTT
CASSPYAGETTDTQYF
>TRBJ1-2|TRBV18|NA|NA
TGTGCCAGCTCACAGACAGATAACTATGGCTACACCTTC
CASSQTDNYGYTF
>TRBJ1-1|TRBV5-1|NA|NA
TGCGCCAGCAGCTTGGGTGCGGCGAACACTGAAGCTTTCTTT
CASSLGAANTEAFF
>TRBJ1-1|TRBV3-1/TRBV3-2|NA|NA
TGTGCCAGCAGCCAAGAACCAGATTTCCTTGGAGCTTTCTTT
CASSQEPDFLGAFF
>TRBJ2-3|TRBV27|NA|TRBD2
TGTGCCAGCAGTCCCTTTGGGGGGGCGCAGTATTTT
CASSPFGGAQYF
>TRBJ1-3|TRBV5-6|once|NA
TGTGCCAGCAGCTTGGGGGGACACCTCTACTCTGGAAACACCATATATTTT
CASSLGGHLYSGNTIYF
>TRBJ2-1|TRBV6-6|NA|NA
TGTGCCAGCAGGTACGGAGACCTCGGGAATGAGCAGTTCTTC
CASRYGDLGNEQFF
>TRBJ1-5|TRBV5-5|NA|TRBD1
TGTGCCAGCAGCTTGACAGGGGATCAGCCCCAGCATTTT
CASSLTGDQPQHF
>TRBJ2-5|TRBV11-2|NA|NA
TGTGCCAGCAGCGCCGGGACTTTACAAGAGACCCAGTACTTC
CASSAGTLQETQYF
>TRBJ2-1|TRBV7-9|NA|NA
TGTGCCAGCAGCCCCGGGAAGGCGGACTACAATGAGCAGTTCTTC
CASSPGKADYNEQFF
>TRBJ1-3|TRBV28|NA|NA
TGTGCCACTACAGACTCTGGAAACACCATATATTTT
CATTDSGNTIYF
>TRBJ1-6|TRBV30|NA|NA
TGTGCCGTGGATTACAGGGAGAGGTCACCCCTCCACTTT
CAVDYRERSPLHF
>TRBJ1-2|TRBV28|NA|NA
TGTGCCAGCAGTTTAGGAGGGTCAGGTTCTAACTATGGCTACACCTTC
CASSLGGSGSNYGYTF
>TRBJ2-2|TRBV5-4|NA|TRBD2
TGTGCCAGCAGCCCCGGGACTAGCAACACCGGGGAGCTGTTTTTT
CASSPGTSNTGELFF
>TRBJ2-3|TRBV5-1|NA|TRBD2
TGCGCCAGCAGCTTGGGCGACAGGCCCGGTGGAGCGGGAGACGGCACAGATACGCAGTATTTT
CASSLGDRPGGAGDGTDTQYF
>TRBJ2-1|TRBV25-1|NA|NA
TGTGCCGGAGGAACCTACAATGAGCAGTTCTTC
CAGGTYNEQFF
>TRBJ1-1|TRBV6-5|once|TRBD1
TGTGCCAGCAGTTCCCTGGACAGGGGGACTGAAGCTTTCTTT
CASSSLDRGTEAFF
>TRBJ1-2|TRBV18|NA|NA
TGTGCCAGCTCACAATCCCGGGACTCCTCGGAAGGCTACACCTTC
CASSQSRDSSEGYTF
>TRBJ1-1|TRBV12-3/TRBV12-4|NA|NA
TGTGCCAGCAGTTTTTCGGGGGATCGAGCTTTCTTT
CASSFSGDRAFF